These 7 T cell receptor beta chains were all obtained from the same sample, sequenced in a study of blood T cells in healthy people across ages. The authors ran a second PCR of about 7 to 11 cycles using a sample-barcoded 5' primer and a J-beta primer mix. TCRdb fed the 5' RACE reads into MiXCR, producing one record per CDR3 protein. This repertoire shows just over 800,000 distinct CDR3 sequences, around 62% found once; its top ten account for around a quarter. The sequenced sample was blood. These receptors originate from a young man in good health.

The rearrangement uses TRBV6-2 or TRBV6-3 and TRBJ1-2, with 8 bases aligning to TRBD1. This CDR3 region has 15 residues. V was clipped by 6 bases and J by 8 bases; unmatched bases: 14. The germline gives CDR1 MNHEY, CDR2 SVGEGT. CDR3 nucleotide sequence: TGTGCCAGCAGGCACCTAACCGTGACAGGGGAGGGCTACACCTTC. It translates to CASRHLTVTGEGYTF.

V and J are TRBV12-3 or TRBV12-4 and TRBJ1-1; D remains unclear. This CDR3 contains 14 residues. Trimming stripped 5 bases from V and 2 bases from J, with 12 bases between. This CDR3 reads CASSAGWENTEAFF. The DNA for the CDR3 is TGTGCCAGCAGTGCCGGATGGGAAAACACTGAAGCTTTCTTT.

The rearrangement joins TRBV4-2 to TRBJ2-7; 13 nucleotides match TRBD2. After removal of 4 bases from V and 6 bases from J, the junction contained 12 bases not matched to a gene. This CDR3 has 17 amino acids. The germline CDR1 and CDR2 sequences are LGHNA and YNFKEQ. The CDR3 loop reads CASSLGLAGLMGAEQYF. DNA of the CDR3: TGTGCCAGCAGCCTGGGACTAGCGGGGCTAATGGGGGCCGAGCAGTACTTC.

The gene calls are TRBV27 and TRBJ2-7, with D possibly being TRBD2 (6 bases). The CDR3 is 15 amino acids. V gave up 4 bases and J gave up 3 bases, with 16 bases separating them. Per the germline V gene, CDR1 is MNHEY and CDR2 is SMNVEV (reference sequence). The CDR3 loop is CASSWGDPAFYEQYF. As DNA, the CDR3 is TGTGCCAGCAGTTGGGGGGACCCTGCCTTCTACGAGCAGTACTTC.

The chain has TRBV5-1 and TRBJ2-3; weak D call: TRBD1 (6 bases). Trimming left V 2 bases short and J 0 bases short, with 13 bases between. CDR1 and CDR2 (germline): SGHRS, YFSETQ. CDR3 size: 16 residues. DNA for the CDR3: TGCGCCAGCAGCTTCCTACAGGGTGGTAGCACAGATACGCAGTATTTT. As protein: CASSFLQGGSTDTQYF.

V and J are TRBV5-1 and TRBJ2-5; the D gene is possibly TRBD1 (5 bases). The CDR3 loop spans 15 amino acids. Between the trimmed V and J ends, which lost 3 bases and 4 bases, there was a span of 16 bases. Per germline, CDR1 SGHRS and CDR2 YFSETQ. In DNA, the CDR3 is TGCGCCAGCAGCTACGACAGCCCCCAATTAGAGACCCAGTACTTC. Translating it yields CASSYDSPQLETQYF.

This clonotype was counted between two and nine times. This CDR3 is CASSLRGSDEQFF. CDR3 sequence (DNA): TGTGCCAGCAGCTTGCGGGGATCGGATGAGCAGTTCTTC. V usage is TRBV7-7 and J usage is TRBJ2-1, with D perhaps TRBD2 (6 bases). Looked up from germline, CDR1 is SSHAT and CDR2 is FNYEAQ (reference sequence). The V end was cut by 3 bases, the J end by 8 bases, with 11 bases between. The CDR3 is 13 residues long.